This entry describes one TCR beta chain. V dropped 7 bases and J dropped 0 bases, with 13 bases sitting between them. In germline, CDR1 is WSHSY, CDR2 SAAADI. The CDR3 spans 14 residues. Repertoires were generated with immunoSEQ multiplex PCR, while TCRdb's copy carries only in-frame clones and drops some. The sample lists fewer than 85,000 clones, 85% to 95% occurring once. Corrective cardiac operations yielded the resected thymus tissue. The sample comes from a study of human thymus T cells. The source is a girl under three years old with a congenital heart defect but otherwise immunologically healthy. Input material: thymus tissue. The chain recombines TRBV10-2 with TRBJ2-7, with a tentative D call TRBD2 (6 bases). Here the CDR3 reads CASNRGKYSYEQYF. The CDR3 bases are TGCGCCAGCAATCGGGGGAAGTACTCCTACGAGCAGTACTTC.